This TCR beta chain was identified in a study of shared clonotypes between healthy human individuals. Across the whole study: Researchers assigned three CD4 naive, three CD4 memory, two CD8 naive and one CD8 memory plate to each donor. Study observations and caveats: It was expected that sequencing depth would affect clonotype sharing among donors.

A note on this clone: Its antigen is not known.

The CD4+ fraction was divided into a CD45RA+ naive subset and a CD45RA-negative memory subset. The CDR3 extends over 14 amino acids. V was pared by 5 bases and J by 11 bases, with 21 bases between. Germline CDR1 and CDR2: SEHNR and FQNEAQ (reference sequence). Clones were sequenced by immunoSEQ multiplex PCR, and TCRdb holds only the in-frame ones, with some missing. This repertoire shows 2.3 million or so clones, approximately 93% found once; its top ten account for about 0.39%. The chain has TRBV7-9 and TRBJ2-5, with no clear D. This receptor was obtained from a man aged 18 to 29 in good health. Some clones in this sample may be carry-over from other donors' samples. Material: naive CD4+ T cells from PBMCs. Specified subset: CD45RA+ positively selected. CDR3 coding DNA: TGTGCCAGCAGCCCCGATCGGGCGGCTCTGGGGCAGTACTTC. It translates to CASSPDRAALGQYF.